The rows below give T cell receptor beta chains drawn from one sample of a study of blood T cell repertoires in COVID-19. Libraries were prepared by immunoSEQ multiplex PCR; TCRdb keeps only in-frame clonotypes and omits some of them. The data show 100,000 to 150,000 clones, more than 70% seen once. Sequencing used peripheral blood. All receptors derive from a woman over 75 with acute or convalescent COVID-19. The CDR3 runs from the conserved cysteine through the conserved F or W. The D gene is left open where the match is weak. The size field is filled for only some rows; it gives once, few, many or a size class.

v_gene: TRBV18
d_gene: NA
abundance: NA
j_gene: TRBJ2-3
CDR3aa: CASSSSTDTQYF
CDR3nt: TGTGCCAGCTCGAGTAGCACAGATACGCAGTATTTT

v_gene: TRBV19
d_gene: NA
abundance: NA
j_gene: TRBJ1-1
CDR3aa: CASYDRNTEAFF
CDR3nt: TGTGCCAGTTACGACAGGAACACTGAAGCTTTCTTT

v_gene: TRBV11-2
d_gene: NA
abundance: NA
j_gene: TRBJ2-5
CDR3aa: CASSRNRAETQYF
CDR3nt: TGTGCCAGCAGCCGAAACAGGGCAGAGACCCAGTACTTC

v_gene: TRBV15
d_gene: TRBD2
abundance: NA
j_gene: TRBJ2-1
CDR3aa: CATSTSTGTSPRGEQFF
CDR3nt: TGTGCCACCAGCACCTCCACCGGGACTAGCCCACGGGGTGAGCAGTTCTTC

v_gene: TRBV12-3/TRBV12-4
d_gene: NA
abundance: NA
j_gene: TRBJ2-2
CDR3aa: CASNRLVAGELFF
CDR3nt: TGTGCCAGCAATCGACTAGTAGCCGGGGAGCTGTTTTTT

v_gene: TRBV2
d_gene: TRBD1
abundance: NA
j_gene: TRBJ2-1
CDR3aa: CASMKGTGVNEQFF
CDR3nt: TGTGCCAGCATGAAAGGGACAGGGGTCAATGAGCAGTTCTTC

v_gene: TRBV2
d_gene: TRBD2
abundance: NA
j_gene: TRBJ2-7
CDR3aa: CASTTAGGPHEQYF
CDR3nt: TGTGCCAGCACCACAGCGGGAGGGCCCCACGAGCAGTACTTC

v_gene: TRBV11-3
d_gene: NA
abundance: NA
j_gene: TRBJ1-1
CDR3aa: CASSQGMNTEAFF
CDR3nt: TGTGCCAGCAGCCAGGGAATGAACACTGAAGCTTTCTTT

v_gene: TRBV18
d_gene: NA
abundance: NA
j_gene: TRBJ1-1
CDR3aa: CASSPSRSNTEAFF
CDR3nt: TGTGCCAGCTCACCAAGCAGGTCGAACACTGAAGCTTTCTTT

v_gene: TRBV7-9
d_gene: TRBD1
abundance: NA
j_gene: TRBJ2-3
CDR3aa: CASSLVERQGRPDTQYF
CDR3nt: TGTGCCAGCAGCTTAGTAGAACGACAGGGTCGCCCAGATACGCAGTATTTT

v_gene: TRBV9
d_gene: TRBD2
abundance: NA
j_gene: TRBJ2-1
CDR3aa: CASSATGTSGGAIF
CDR3nt: TGTGCCAGCAGCGCCACCGGGACTAGCGGGGGGGCCATCTTC

v_gene: TRBV7-9
d_gene: TRBD1
abundance: NA
j_gene: TRBJ1-2
CDR3aa: CASSLGGGEGYTF
CDR3nt: TGTGCCAGCAGCTTAGGAGGGGGCGAAGGCTACACCTTC

v_gene: TRBV29-1
d_gene: NA
abundance: NA
j_gene: TRBJ1-1
CDR3aa: CSVRERTEAFF
CDR3nt: TGCAGCGTCAGGGAAAGAACTGAAGCTTTCTTT

v_gene: TRBV10-3
d_gene: TRBD1
abundance: NA
j_gene: TRBJ1-1
CDR3aa: CAIRDRMEAFF
CDR3nt: TGTGCCATCAGGGACAGGATGGAAGCTTTCTTT

v_gene: TRBV28
d_gene: NA
abundance: NA
j_gene: TRBJ2-7
CDR3aa: CASQGWEPTYEQYF
CDR3nt: TGTGCCAGCCAGGGATGGGAACCTACCTACGAGCAGTACTTC

v_gene: TRBV7-9
d_gene: NA
abundance: NA
j_gene: TRBJ1-2
CDR3aa: CASSSHIEGGGGYTF
CDR3nt: TGTGCCAGCAGCTCCCATATCGAGGGAGGAGGCGGCTACACCTTC

v_gene: TRBV28
d_gene: TRBD2
abundance: NA
j_gene: TRBJ2-1
CDR3aa: CASRLGLAGKSYNEQFF
CDR3nt: TGTGCCAGCAGATTGGGACTAGCGGGAAAATCCTACAATGAGCAGTTCTTC

v_gene: TRBV5-1
d_gene: TRBD2
abundance: NA
j_gene: TRBJ2-1
CDR3aa: CASSPGLAVINEQFF
CDR3nt: TGCGCCAGCAGCCCGGGACTAGCGGTTATCAATGAGCAGTTCTTC

v_gene: TRBV19
d_gene: NA
abundance: NA
j_gene: TRBJ2-2
CDR3aa: CASMLAGELFF
CDR3nt: TGTGCCAGTATGCTAGCCGGGGAGCTGTTTTTT

v_gene: TRBV5-1
d_gene: TRBD1
abundance: NA
j_gene: TRBJ1-2
CDR3aa: CASSWGTENYGYTF
CDR3nt: TGCGCCAGCAGCTGGGGGACAGAAAACTATGGCTACACCTTC

v_gene: TRBV27
d_gene: NA
abundance: once
j_gene: TRBJ1-1
CDR3aa: CASSLQMDTEAFF
CDR3nt: TGTGCCAGCAGTTTACAGATGGACACTGAAGCTTTCTTT

v_gene: TRBV27
d_gene: NA
abundance: NA
j_gene: TRBJ2-7
CDR3aa: CASSFGPRSSYEQYF
CDR3nt: TGTGCCAGCAGTTTCGGCCCCCGGAGCTCCTACGAGCAGTACTTC

v_gene: TRBV9
d_gene: NA
abundance: NA
j_gene: TRBJ2-3
CDR3aa: CASSVSWGADTQYF
CDR3nt: TGTGCCAGCAGCGTATCGTGGGGCGCAGATACGCAGTATTTT

v_gene: TRBV6-5
d_gene: NA
abundance: NA
j_gene: TRBJ1-1
CDR3aa: CASRIQGNTEAFF
CDR3nt: TGTGCCAGCAGGATACAGGGAAACACTGAAGCTTTCTTT

v_gene: TRBV2
d_gene: TRBD2
abundance: NA
j_gene: TRBJ2-3
CDR3aa: CATGLAGGGDTQYF
CDR3nt: TGTGCCACCGGACTAGCGGGGGGGGGAGATACGCAGTATTTT

v_gene: TRBV28
d_gene: TRBD1
abundance: NA
j_gene: TRBJ1-2
CDR3aa: CASSPWDRVHHNYGYTF
CDR3nt: TGTGCCAGCAGTCCCTGGGACAGGGTACATCACAACTATGGCTACACCTTC

v_gene: TRBV19
d_gene: TRBD2
abundance: NA
j_gene: TRBJ2-1
CDR3aa: CASSPFEREGLYNEQFF
CDR3nt: TGTGCCAGTAGTCCCTTCGAGCGGGAGGGCCTATACAATGAGCAGTTCTTC

v_gene: TRBV2
d_gene: NA
abundance: NA
j_gene: TRBJ1-5
CDR3aa: CASSGTENQPQHF
CDR3nt: TGTGCCAGCAGTGGGACAGAAAATCAGCCCCAGCATTTT

v_gene: TRBV29-1
d_gene: TRBD1
abundance: once
j_gene: TRBJ1-2
CDR3aa: CSVEPTGGGYGYTF
CDR3nt: TGCAGCGTTGAGCCCACAGGGGGTGGCTATGGCTACACCTTC

v_gene: TRBV5-1
d_gene: TRBD2
abundance: few
j_gene: TRBJ2-1
CDR3aa: CASSAGLAGGWGDEQFF
CDR3nt: TGCGCCAGCAGCGCCGGACTAGCGGGAGGGTGGGGCGATGAGCAGTTCTTC

v_gene: TRBV5-1
d_gene: TRBD1
abundance: NA
j_gene: TRBJ2-7
CDR3aa: CASSLGPGTGNREQYF
CDR3nt: TGCGCCAGCAGCTTGGGACCCGGGACAGGGAACCGCGAGCAGTACTTC

v_gene: TRBV5-5
d_gene: TRBD1
abundance: NA
j_gene: TRBJ2-3
CDR3aa: CASTIGGTGKDTQYF
CDR3nt: TGTGCCAGCACCATTGGGGGGACAGGTAAAGATACGCAGTATTTT

v_gene: TRBV2
d_gene: TRBD2
abundance: NA
j_gene: TRBJ2-5
CDR3aa: CASKAGLAAFQETQYF
CDR3nt: TGTGCCAGCAAGGCAGGACTAGCGGCCTTCCAAGAGACCCAGTACTTC